This T cell receptor beta chain was observed in a study of CD8+CD57+ T cells in acquired aplastic anemia. Both TCR beta VDJ combination and CDR3 sequence profiling were carried out. Genomic DNA was the template for this profiling. TCRdb used MiXCR to reprocess the reads, holding one entry per CDR3 protein. This sample has approximately 65,000 distinct CDR3 sequences, with less than 65% found just once. Comment on this clonotype: Its antigen is undetermined. The junction does not match germline at one end; this may be a read error.

Study results and limitations: Patients had around 30 CD8+ CDR3 sequences in common with controls (the shared set). With respect to CD8+ Simpson's diversity, patients and controls did not differ significantly.

Sequencing was carried out using sorted CD4+, CD8+, or CD8+CD57+ T cells (not recorded which) from PBMCs. The clonotype originates from a human donor in good health, serving as a control.

CDR3 sequence reads: CASSADGNNSPLHF. CDR3 in DNA: TGCGCCAGCAGCGCGGACGGAAATAATTCACCCCTCCACTTT. The chain employs TRBV6-1 and TRBJ1-6; D is unresolved. The CDR3 runs to 14 residues. The V gene's germline CDR1 is MNHNS and CDR2 SASEGT.